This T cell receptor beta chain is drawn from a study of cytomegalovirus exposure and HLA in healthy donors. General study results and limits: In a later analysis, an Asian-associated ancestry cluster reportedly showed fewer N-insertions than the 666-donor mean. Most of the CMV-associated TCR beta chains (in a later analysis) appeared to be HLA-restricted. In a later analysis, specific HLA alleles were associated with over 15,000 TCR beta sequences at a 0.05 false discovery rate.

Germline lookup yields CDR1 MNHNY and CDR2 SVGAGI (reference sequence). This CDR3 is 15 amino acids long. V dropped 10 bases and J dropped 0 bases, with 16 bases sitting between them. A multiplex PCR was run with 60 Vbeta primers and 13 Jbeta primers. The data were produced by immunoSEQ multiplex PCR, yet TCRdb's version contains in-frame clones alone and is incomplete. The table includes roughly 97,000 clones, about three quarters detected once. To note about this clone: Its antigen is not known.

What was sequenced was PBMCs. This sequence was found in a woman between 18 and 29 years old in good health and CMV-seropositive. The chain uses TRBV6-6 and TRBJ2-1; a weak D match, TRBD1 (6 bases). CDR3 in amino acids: CATTGSAASYNEQFF. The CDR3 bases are TGTGCCACCACAGGGAGCGCGGCCTCCTACAATGAGCAGTTCTTC.